The T cell receptor (beta chain) described here comes from a study of regulatory T cells in long-lasting Graves disease. Study conclusions and caveats: Persistent patients shared some 2,500 public clonotypes among themselves. Newly diagnosed patients shared fewer, at more than 750.

This clonotype was counted at least ten times. The antigen remains unidentified. Library construction for TCR beta used iRepertoire HTBI primers and Arm-PCR of CDR3 regions. TCRdb re-called the multiplex PCR reads with MiXCR, one entry per CDR3 protein. The sample has about 470,000 distinct CDR3 sequences; under 25% are singletons. Regarding time point: persistent/refractory GD, antithyroid drugs over 5 years with positive TRAb. PBMC-extracted RNA yielded the TCR library. V lost 5 bases and J 7 bases, leaving 8 bases between the germline ends. Germline loops: CDR1 SEHNR, CDR2 FQNEAQ (reference sequence). This CDR3 comprises 12 residues.

The sequence was collected from a female donor with Graves disease. Material: peripheral blood mononuclear cells (PBMCs), obtained when the disease was refractory, from a patient treated with antithyroid drugs. The rearrangement links TRBV7-9 to TRBJ2-2; D not resolved. CDR3: CASSLVGGELFF. As DNA, the CDR3 is TGTGCCAGCAGCCTAGTGGGCGGGGAGCTGTTTTTT.